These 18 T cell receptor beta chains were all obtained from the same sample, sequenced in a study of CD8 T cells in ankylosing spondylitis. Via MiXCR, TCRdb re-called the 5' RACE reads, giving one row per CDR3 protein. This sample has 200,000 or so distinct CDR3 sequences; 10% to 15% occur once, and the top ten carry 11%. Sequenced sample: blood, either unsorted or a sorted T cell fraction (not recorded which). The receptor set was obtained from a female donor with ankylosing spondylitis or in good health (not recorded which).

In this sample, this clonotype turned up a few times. CDR3 amino acids: CASTGVGNIQYF. CDR3 in DNA: TGTGCCAGCACGGGGGTTGGAAACATTCAGTACTTC. This sequence joins TRBV28 and TRBJ2-4; perhaps TRBD2 as D (6 bases). The CDR3 loop spans 12 amino acids. The V and J ends lost 7 bases and 6 bases respectively, with 10 bases between them. Per germline, CDR1 MDHEN and CDR2 SYDVKM.

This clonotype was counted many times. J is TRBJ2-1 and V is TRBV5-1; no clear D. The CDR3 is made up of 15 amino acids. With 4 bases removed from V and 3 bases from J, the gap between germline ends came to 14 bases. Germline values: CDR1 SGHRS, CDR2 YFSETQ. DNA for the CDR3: TGCGCCAGCAGCATACCCAACGCAAACTACAATGAGCAGTTCTTC. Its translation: CASSIPNANYNEQFF.

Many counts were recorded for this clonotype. CDR3 loop: CASSLVPSGNYEQYF. The DNA for the CDR3 is TGTGCCAGCAGCTTAGTGCCCAGCGGGAATTACGAGCAGTACTTC. This rearrangement joins TRBV7-2 to TRBJ2-7; TRBD2 matches 7 bases. V gave up 1 base and J gave up 4 bases; unmatched junction bases: 7. The CDR3 runs 15 residues. Germline V CDR1 and CDR2: SGHTA, FQGNSA.

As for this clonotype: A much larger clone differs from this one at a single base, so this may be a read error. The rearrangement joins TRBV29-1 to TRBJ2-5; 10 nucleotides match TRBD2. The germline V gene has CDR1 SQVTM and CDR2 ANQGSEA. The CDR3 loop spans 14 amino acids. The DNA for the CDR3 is TGCAGCGTTGCTAGCGGGAGTGTCCAAGAGGCCCAGTACTTC. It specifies CSVASGSVQEAQYF.

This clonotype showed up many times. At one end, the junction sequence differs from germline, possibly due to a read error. The CDR3 DNA reads TGTGCCAGCAATGAAGGACTAGCGGGTTACAATGAGCAGTTCTTC. Translation gives CASNEGLAGYNEQFF. The chain carries TRBV6-1 and TRBJ2-1; 11 bases are a match to TRBD2. The CDR3 covers 15 residues. Germline CDR1 and CDR2: MNHNS and SASEGT.

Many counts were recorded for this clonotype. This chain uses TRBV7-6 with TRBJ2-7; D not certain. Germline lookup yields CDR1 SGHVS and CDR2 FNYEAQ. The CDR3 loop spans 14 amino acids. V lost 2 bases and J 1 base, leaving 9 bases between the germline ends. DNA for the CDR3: TGTGCCAGCAGCTTAAGACGGGCTTCCTACGAGCAGTACTTC. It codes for CASSLRRASYEQYF.

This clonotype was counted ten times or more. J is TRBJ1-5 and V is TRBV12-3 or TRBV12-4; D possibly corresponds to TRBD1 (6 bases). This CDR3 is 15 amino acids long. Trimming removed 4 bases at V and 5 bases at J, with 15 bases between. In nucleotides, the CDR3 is TGTGCCAGCAGTTCCCAGGGGTCTGGTTATCAGCCCCAGCATTTT. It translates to CASSSQGSGYQPQHF.

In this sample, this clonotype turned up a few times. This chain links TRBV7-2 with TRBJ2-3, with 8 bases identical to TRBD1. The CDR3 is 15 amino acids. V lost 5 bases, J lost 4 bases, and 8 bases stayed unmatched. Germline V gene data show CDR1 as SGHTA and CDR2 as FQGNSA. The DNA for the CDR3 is TGTGCCAGCAGCCCCCGGGACAGGTCCCCAGATACGCAGTATTTT. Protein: CASSPRDRSPDTQYF.

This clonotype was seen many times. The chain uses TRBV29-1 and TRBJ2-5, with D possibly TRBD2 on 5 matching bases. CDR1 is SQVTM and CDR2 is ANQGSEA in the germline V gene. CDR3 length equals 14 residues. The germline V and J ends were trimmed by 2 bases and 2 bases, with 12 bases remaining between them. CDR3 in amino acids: CSVELPGNQETQYF. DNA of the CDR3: TGCAGCGTTGAACTCCCCGGGAATCAAGAGACCCAGTACTTC. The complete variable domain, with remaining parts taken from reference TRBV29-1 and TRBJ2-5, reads SAVISQKPSRDICQRGTSLTIQCQVDSQVTMMFWYRQQPGQSLTLIATANQGSEATYESGFVIDKFPISRPNLTFSTLTVSNMSPEDSSIYLCSVELPGNQETQYFGPGTRLLVL.

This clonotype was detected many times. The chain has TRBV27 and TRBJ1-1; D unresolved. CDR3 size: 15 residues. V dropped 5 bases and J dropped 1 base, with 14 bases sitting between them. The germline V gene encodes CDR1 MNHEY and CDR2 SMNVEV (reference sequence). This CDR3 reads CASSRYTTPNTEAFF. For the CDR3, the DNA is TGTGCCAGCAGTCGTTACACCACTCCGAACACTGAAGCTTTCTTT.

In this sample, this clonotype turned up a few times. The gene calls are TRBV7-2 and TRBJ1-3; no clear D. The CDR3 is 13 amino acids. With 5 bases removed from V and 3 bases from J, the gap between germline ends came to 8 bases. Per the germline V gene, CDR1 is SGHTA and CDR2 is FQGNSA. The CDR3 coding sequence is TGTGCCAGCAGCCCCTGGAGTGGAAACACCATATATTTT. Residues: CASSPWSGNTIYF.

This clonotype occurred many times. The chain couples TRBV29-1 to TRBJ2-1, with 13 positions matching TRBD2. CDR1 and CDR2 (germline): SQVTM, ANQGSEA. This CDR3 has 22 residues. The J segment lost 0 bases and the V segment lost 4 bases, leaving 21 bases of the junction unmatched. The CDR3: CSVGQSYAGTSGARDSYNEQFF. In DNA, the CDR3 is TGCAGCGTTGGACAGTCATATGCCGGGACTAGCGGGGCCAGGGACTCCTACAATGAGCAGTTCTTC.

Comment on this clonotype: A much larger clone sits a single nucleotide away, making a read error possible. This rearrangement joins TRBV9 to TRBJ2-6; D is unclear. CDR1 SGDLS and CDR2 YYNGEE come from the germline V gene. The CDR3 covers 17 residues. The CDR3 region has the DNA TGTGCCAGCAGTAGACGGTGGGGTAACTCTGAGGCCAACGTCCTGACTTTC. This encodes CASSRRWGNSEANVLTF.

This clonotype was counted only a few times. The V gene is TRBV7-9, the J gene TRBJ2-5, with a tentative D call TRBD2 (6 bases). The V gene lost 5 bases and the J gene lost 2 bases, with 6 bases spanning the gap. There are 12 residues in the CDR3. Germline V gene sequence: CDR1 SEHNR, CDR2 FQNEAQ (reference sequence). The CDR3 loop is CASSREQETQYF. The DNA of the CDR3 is TGTGCCAGCAGCCGGGAGCAAGAGACCCAGTACTTC.

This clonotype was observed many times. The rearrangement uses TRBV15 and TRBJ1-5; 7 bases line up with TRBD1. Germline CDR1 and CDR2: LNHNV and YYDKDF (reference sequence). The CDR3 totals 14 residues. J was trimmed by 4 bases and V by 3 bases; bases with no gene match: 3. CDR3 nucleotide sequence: TGTGCCACCAGCAGCTACAGGGGAAATCAGCCCCAGCATTTT. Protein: CATSSYRGNQPQHF.

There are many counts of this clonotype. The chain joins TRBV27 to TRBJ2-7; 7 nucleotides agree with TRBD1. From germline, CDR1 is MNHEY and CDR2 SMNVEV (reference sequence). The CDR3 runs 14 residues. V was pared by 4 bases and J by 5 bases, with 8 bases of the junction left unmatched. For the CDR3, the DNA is TGTGCCAGCAGTTCCTTAGGGACAGTCCACGAGCAGTACTTC. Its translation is CASSSLGTVHEQYF.

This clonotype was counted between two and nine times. CDR3 protein: CASSHRTSGSGETQYF. The CDR3 DNA reads TGTGCCAGCAGCCACCGGACTAGCGGGAGTGGGGAGACCCAGTACTTC. The chain has TRBV7-8 and TRBJ2-5; 13 bases agree with TRBD2. The CDR3 is 16 amino acids. In germline, CDR1 is SGHVS, CDR2 FQNEAQ. The J segment lost 5 bases and the V segment lost 5 bases, leaving 8 bases of the junction unmatched.

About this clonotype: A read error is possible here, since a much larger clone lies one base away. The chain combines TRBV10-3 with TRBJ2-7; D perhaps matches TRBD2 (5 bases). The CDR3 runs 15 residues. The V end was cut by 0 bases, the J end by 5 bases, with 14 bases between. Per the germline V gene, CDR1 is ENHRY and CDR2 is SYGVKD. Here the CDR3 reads CAISESIACQNEQYF. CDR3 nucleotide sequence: TGTGCCATCAGTGAGTCGATAGCGTGCCAAAACGAGCAGTACTTC.